This record concerns one T cell receptor (beta chain) sequence. No antigen is known for it. These data belong to a study of cytomegalovirus exposure and HLA in healthy donors. Study as a whole: Membership in the Caucasian-associated ancestry cluster was found for around four fifths of nearly 400 genotyped donors.

Trimming removed 1 base from V and 6 bases from J; junction bases left unmatched: 1. This CDR3 is 14 amino acids long. The germline gives CDR1 SGHAT, CDR2 FQNNGV. The PCR was carried out with 60 Vbeta primers and 13 Jbeta primers. The table came from immunoSEQ multiplex PCR; TCRdb's copy has only in-frame clones and leaves some out. This repertoire shows about 150,000 clones, 80% found once; its top ten account for 9.5% to 15%. Study outcomes and limitations: In vitro checks showed that a few CMV-associated chains really do target CMV antigens. A link between a missense DCLRE1C variant and TCR beta V- and J-gene trimming emerged from a later analysis. Reportedly, a later analysis found an Asian-associated ancestry cluster had fewer N-insertions than the approximately 670-donor mean.

The sequence derives from a man aged 25-40 years in good health and CMV-seropositive. The sample was PBMCs. The chain joins TRBV11-2 to TRBJ2-1, with 9 bases identical to TRBD2. CDR3 sequence (DNA): TGTGCCAGCAGCTTAGGCGGGAGGGGCAATGAGCAGTTCTTC. Translating gives CASSLGGRGNEQFF.